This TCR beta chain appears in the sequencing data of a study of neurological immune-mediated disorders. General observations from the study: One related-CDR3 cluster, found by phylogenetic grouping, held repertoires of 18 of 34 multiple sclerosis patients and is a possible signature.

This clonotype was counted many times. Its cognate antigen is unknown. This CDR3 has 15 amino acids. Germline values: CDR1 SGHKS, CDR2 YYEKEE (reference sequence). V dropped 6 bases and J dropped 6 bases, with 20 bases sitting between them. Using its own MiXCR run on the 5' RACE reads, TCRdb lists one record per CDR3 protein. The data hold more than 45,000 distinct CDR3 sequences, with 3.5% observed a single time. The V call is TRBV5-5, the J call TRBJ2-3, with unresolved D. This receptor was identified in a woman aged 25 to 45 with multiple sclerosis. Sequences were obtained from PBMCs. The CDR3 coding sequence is TGTGCCAGCACTGTGGGCGACATAAGTACGGATACGCAGTATTTT. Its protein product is CASTVGDISTDTQYF.